This T cell receptor (beta chain) was identified during a study of T cell clonotyping in hematopoietic cell transplantation (dated by TCRdb to about 2021). In the study overall: Recipient samples taken before transplant were collected after cytoreduction. Recruitment of patients ran from September 2015 to early 2017, and follow-up continued until late 2020 or until death. The study collected 110 to 150 blood samples from approximately 40 consecutive transplant recipients and their related donors.

The paper's findings and limits, for the study overall: Recipient TCR diversity fell after transplant, with pathologically expanded clonotypes rising progressively from day 30 to day 180. The sample size was limited, and CD4 and CD8 repertoire contributions could not be separated because cells were not sorted. Donor and pretransplant recipient Inverse Simpson Index values predicted broader posttransplant TCR repertoire diversity. Just a small fraction of recipient repertoires overlapped with donor repertoires, and more than 95% appeared de novo at the given depth.

The CDR3 runs 12 amino acids, cysteine and phenylalanine included. Only the CDR3 DNA stays, 36 bases, in frame from base 1. Based on the germline V gene (reference sequence), the CDR1 and CDR2 sequences are GTSNPN and SVGIG. The germline V and J ends show losses of 0 bases and 8 bases respectively, and no gene match explains 0 bases of the junction. TCR beta CDR3 regions were amplified from genomic DNA with the immunoSEQ assay, a bias-controlled multiplex PCR using V- and J-specific primers. In a second PCR step, a proprietary barcode and Illumina adapter sequences were attached to the CDR3 amplicons. An Illumina MiSeq instrument was used to sequence the CDR3 libraries. Concerning the study's data processing: Export and quality control were done with immunoSEQ Analyzer 3.0, while downstream analyses used R Bioconductor and Immunarch. Repertoire metrics were calculated using only productive rearrangements within the normalized downsampled data set. Pathologically expanded clonotypes were defined as those larger than 5 templates in the normalized cohort. The Inverse Simpson Index was used to measure repertoire diversity. To capture all clonotypes, the CMV-specificity analyses were run on the non-normalized data set. The table was pulled from immuneACCESS by TCRdb, which kept in-frame rearrangements only. Such tables lose some clones; where checked, under half of the loss comes from unresolved V genes, and the rest has no known cause. Clone size and the V and J calls come from that table; the DNA yielded D and trimming. The table for this sample lists around 19,000 clones; around three quarters of them were counted only once. The ten largest clones represent 15% to 20% of the sample.

The intended sense of this specimen's time point label: recipient sample about 28 days before transplant, after cytoreduction. Blood samples were obtained from recipients approximately 28 days before transplant and at days 30, 100 and 180 after transplant. Nuclei Lysis Solution was used to extract genomic DNA from fresh or cryopreserved unfractionated peripheral blood mononuclear cells. As regards this clone: Its antigen is unknown. It has no much larger one-base neighbor in the sample; base qualities were not kept.

This sample comprised peripheral blood mononuclear cells, obtained before stem cell transplant. The V gene is TRBV30 and the J gene is TRBJ1-4; a stretch of 7 junction bases matches TRBD1. The sequence came from a man between 60 and 70 years old with acute myeloid leukemia. Some clones in this sample may be carry-over from other donors' samples. The CDR3 in this case is CAWSVQGEKLFF. The DNA is TGTGCCTGGAGTGTACAGGGGGAAAAACTGTTTTTT.